Listed below are T cell receptor beta chains from one sample, sequenced in a study of cytomegalovirus exposure and HLA in healthy donors. The repertoire was sequenced with immunoSEQ multiplex PCR; TCRdb's copy has only in-frame clones and lacks some. The data hold around 99,000 clones, with over 65% observed a single time. Sequenced input: PBMCs. The receptors here all came from a man between 35 and 55 years old in good health and CMV-seronegative. The CDR3 runs from the conserved cysteine through the conserved F or W. D genes are given only for firm matches. The size field is filled for only some rows; it gives once, few, many or a size class.

j_call clone_size d_call v_call cdr3_aa cdr3_nt
TRBJ2-5 NA NA TRBV2 CASSLQGVNQETQYF TGTGCCAGCAGTTTACAAGGGGTAAATCAAGAGACCCAGTACTTC
TRBJ2-7 few TRBD1 TRBV11-2 CASSLARGGTGDEQYF TGTGCCAGCAGCTTAGCCCGAGGTGGGACAGGGGACGAGCAGTACTTC
TRBJ1-1 NA NA TRBV19 CASSVIGAEAFF TGCGCCAGTAGTGTGATAGGGGCTGAAGCTTTCTTT
TRBJ2-5 NA TRBD1 TRBV11-2 CASSYRGQETQYF TGTGCCAGCAGCTACAGGGGCCAAGAGACCCAGTACTTC
TRBJ2-5 NA TRBD1 TRBV14 CASSQALTLTGVGETQYF TGTGCCAGCAGCCAAGCCTTAACTCTGACAGGGGTAGGAGAGACCCAGTACTTC
TRBJ2-5 NA NA TRBV4-1 CASSQVGPDRRETQYF TGCGCCAGCAGCCAAGTCGGGCCAGACCGGAGGGAGACCCAGTACTTC
TRBJ2-2 NA NA TRBV30 CAWSVLKNTGELFF TGTGCCTGGAGTGTACTCAAGAACACCGGGGAGCTGTTTTTT
TRBJ1-2 once NA TRBV28 CASSWGAYGYTF TGTGCCAGCAGTTGGGGCGCCTATGGCTACACCTTC
TRBJ1-4 NA NA TRBV13 CASSRTGTRGEKLFF TGTGCCAGCAGCCGCACCGGGACAAGGGGAGAAAAACTGTTTTTT
TRBJ2-1 NA TRBD2 TRBV27 CASSPGTRKFNEQFF TGTGCCAGCAGCCCCGGGACTAGGAAATTCAATGAGCAGTTCTTC
TRBJ2-5 NA NA TRBV5-1 CASSLAGRGEETQYF TGCGCCAGCAGCTTGGCCGGCAGGGGAGAAGAGACCCAGTACTTC
TRBJ2-7 NA NA TRBV5-1 CASSLGGTGPYEQYF TGCGCCAGCAGCCTTGGAGGTACAGGGCCCTACGAGCAGTACTTC
TRBJ1-5 NA NA TRBV6-1 CASRLLSPGGRPQHF TGTGCCAGCCGACTATTGTCCCCGGGGGGGCGGCCCCAGCATTTT
TRBJ1-1 NA TRBD1 TRBV9 CASSATGTGLTEAFF TGTGCCAGCAGCGCTACCGGGACAGGGCTTACTGAAGCTTTCTTT
TRBJ2-3 NA TRBD2 TRBV9 CASSVAGGGTDTQYF TGTGCCAGCAGCGTAGCCGGGGGGGGCACAGATACGCAGTATTTT
TRBJ1-6 NA TRBD1 TRBV15 CATKEPGTDNSPLHF TGTGCCACCAAAGAACCCGGGACAGACAATTCACCCCTCCACTTT
TRBJ2-7 NA NA TRBV7-2 CASRNRLGTSGILEQYF TGTGCCAGCAGGAATCGACTTGGGACATCGGGTATTCTCGAGCAGTACTTC
TRBJ1-3 NA NA TRBV5-4 CASSLSSRGNSGNTIYF TGTGCCAGCAGCTTGAGCTCGCGGGGGAACTCTGGAAACACCATATATTTT
TRBJ2-1 NA TRBD2 TRBV9 CASSVELAGGPYNEQFF TGTGCCAGCAGCGTAGAACTAGCGGGGGGGCCGTACAATGAGCAGTTCTTC
TRBJ2-7 once NA TRBV19 CASSSSGTKNYEQYF TGTGCCAGTAGTTCCTCCGGGACAAAAAACTACGAGCAGTACTTC
TRBJ2-1 NA TRBD2 TRBV10-3 CAISGNGNEQFF TGTGCCATTAGCGGGAACGGGAATGAGCAGTTCTTC
TRBJ1-2 NA TRBD1 TRBV4-2 CASSQELEGQGLPNYGYTF TGTGCCAGCAGCCAAGAGTTAGAAGGACAGGGACTTCCTAACTATGGCTACACCTTC
TRBJ1-2 NA TRBD1 TRBV28 CASTILTGQGRGYTF TGTGCCAGCACCATTCTTACCGGACAGGGGCGTGGCTACACCTTC
TRBJ2-7 NA TRBD2 TRBV5-1 CASSPRLAGAYEQYF TGCGCCAGCAGCCCCCGACTAGCGGGAGCCTACGAGCAGTACTTC
TRBJ2-3 NA NA TRBV5-4 CASSFLANTDTQYF TGTGCCAGCAGCTTCCTGGCAAACACAGATACGCAGTATTTT
TRBJ2-5 NA TRBD2 TRBV6-1 CASSDGLAGGPNQETQYF TGTGCCAGCAGTGACGGACTAGCGGGGGGGCCTAACCAAGAGACCCAGTACTTC
TRBJ2-1 NA TRBD2 TRBV10-3 CAISEASGLAANEQFF TGTGCCATCAGTGAGGCCTCGGGACTAGCGGCCAATGAGCAGTTCTTC
TRBJ2-3 NA TRBD2 TRBV10-1 CASAGLAGNTQYF TGCGCCAGCGCGGGACTAGCGGGGAATACGCAGTATTTT
TRBJ2-7 NA TRBD1 TRBV5-1 CASSAGGGSYEQYF TGCGCCAGCAGCGCAGGGGGCGGATCCTACGAGCAGTACTTC
TRBJ1-2 NA TRBD1 TRBV27 CASSLSGQTYGYTF TGTGCCAGCAGTTTATCGGGACAGACCTATGGCTACACCTTC
TRBJ2-1 NA TRBD2 TRBV27 CASSLRTSGGTLSSYNEQFF TGTGCCAGCAGTTTACGGACTAGCGGGGGGACCTTGAGCTCCTACAATGAGCAGTTCTTC
TRBJ2-5 NA TRBD1 TRBV6-1 CASRKTGLETQYF TGTGCCAGCAGGAAGACAGGGCTGGAGACCCAGTACTTC
TRBJ2-5 NA TRBD2 TRBV5-1 CASSLVPTASGETQYF TGCGCCAGCAGCTTGGTTCCGACAGCTAGCGGAGAGACCCAGTACTTC
TRBJ2-3 NA TRBD2 TRBV5-4 CASSLGDSGSGEATQYF TGTGCCAGCAGCTTGGGGGATAGCGGGAGTGGGGAAGCAACGCAGTATTTT
TRBJ1-2 NA TRBD1 TRBV6-6 CASRPTDRGTNYGYTF TGTGCCAGCAGACCCACCGACAGGGGGACTAACTATGGCTACACCTTC
TRBJ1-3 once NA TRBV30 CAWSEQGGANTIYF TGTGCCTGGAGTGAACAAGGAGGGGCAAACACCATATATTTT
TRBJ2-1 NA TRBD2 TRBV11-3 CASSGGLAGGSNEQFF TGTGCCAGCAGCGGGGGACTAGCGGGAGGTTCCAATGAGCAGTTCTTC
TRBJ2-6 NA NA TRBV11-2 CASSLSNSGANVLTF TGTGCCAGCAGCTTGTCCAACTCTGGGGCCAACGTCCTGACTTTC
TRBJ1-1 NA TRBD1 TRBV7-8 CASSLVSGGNTEAFF TGTGCCAGCAGCTTAGTCTCAGGGGGCAATACTGAAGCTTTCTTT
TRBJ1-6 NA NA TRBV4-2 CASSQETENSPLHF TGTGCCAGCAGCCAAGAGACAGAGAATTCACCCCTCCACTTT
TRBJ1-2 NA TRBD1 TRBV7-8 CASSYRSGQGSGYTF TGTGCCAGCAGCTACCGATCAGGACAGGGAAGTGGCTACACCTTC
TRBJ2-1 NA TRBD2 TRBV11-2 CASSIVGRGGPFDEQFF TGTGCCAGCAGCATAGTAGGTCGGGGGGGGCCCTTCGATGAGCAGTTCTTC
TRBJ2-3 NA TRBD1 TRBV28 CASSLQGESRTQYF TGTGCCAGCAGTTTACAGGGGGAGAGTCGGACGCAGTATTTT
TRBJ2-1 once NA TRBV2 CASSVGANEQFF TGTGCCAGCAGTGTTGGGGCCAATGAGCAGTTCTTC
TRBJ1-5 NA TRBD1 TRBV5-6 CASSSGGTGAQPQHF TGTGCCAGCAGCTCTGGGGGGACAGGGGCCCAGCCCCAGCATTTT
TRBJ2-7 NA NA TRBV6-1 CASRNRAATYEQYF TGTGCCAGCCGAAACAGGGCGGCTACCTACGAGCAGTACTTC